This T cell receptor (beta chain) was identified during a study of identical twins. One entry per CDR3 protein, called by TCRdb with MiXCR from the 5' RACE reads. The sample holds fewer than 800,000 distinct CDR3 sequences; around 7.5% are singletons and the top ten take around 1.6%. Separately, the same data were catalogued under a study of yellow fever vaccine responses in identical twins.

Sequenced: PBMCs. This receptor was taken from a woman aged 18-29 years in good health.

CDR3 residues: CASSLSGLGSGYTF. The DNA of the CDR3 is TGTGCCAGCAGTTTATCAGGGTTGGGCAGTGGCTACACCTTC. The chain carries TRBV12-3 or TRBV12-4 and TRBJ1-2; D is perhaps TRBD1 (5 bases). Trimming removed 2 bases from V and 7 bases from J, with 14 bases in between. This CDR3 region has 14 residues.